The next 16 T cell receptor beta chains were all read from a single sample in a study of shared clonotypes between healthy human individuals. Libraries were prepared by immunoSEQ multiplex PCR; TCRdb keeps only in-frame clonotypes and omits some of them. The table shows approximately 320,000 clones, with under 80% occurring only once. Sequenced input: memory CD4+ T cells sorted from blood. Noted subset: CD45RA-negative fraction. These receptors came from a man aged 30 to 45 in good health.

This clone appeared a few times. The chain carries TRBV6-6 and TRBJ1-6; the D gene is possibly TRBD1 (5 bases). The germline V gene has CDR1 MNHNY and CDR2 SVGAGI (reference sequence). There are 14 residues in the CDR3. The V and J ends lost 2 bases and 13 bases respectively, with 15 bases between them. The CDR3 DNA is TGTGCCAGCAGTTACCCGGATAGGGACGCTCCCCTCCACTTT. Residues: CASSYPDRDAPLHF.

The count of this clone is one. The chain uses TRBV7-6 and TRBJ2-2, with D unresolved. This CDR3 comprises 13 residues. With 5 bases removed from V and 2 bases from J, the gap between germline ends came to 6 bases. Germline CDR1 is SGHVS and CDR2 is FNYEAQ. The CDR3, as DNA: TGTGCCAGCAGCAAGTCTAACACCGGGGAGCTGTTTTTT. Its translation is CASSKSNTGELFF.

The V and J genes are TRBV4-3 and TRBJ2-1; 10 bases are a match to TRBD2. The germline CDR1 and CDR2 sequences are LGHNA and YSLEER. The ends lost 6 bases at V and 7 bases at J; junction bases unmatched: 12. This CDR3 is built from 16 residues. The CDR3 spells CASSRIAGGFSNEQFF. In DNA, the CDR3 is TGCGCCAGCAGTCGCATAGCGGGAGGATTTTCGAATGAGCAGTTCTTC.

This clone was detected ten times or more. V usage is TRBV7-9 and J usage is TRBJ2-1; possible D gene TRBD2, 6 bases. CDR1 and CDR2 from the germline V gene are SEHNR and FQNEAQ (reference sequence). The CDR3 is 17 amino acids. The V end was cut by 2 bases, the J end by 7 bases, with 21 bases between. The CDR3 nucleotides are TGTGCCAGCAGCTTATCACGTGGGGGGAGGATATTGAATGAGCAGTTCTTC. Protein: CASSLSRGGRILNEQFF.

The CDR3 DNA sequence: TGTGCCTGGAGTGCTGGGGGCAGCTCCTACGAGCAGTACTTC. Its translation is CAWSAGGSSYEQYF. The chain combines TRBV30 with TRBJ2-7; perhaps TRBD1 as D (6 bases). CDR3 length: 14 residues. Trimming shortened V by 1 base and J by 0 bases, and 10 bases separated the two germline ends. The germline V gene has CDR1 GTSNPN and CDR2 SVGIG (reference sequence).

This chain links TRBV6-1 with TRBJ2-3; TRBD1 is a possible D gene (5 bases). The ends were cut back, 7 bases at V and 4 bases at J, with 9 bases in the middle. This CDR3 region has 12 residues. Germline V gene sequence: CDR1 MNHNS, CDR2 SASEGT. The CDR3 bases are TGTGCCAGCAATGACAGACCAGATACGCAGTATTTT. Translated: CASNDRPDTQYF.

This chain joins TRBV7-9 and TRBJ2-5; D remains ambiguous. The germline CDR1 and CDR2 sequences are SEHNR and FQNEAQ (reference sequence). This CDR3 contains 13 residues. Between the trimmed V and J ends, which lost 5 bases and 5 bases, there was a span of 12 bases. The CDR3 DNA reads TGTGCCAGCAGCCTTGGATCCAAGGAGACCCAGTACTTC. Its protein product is CASSLGSKETQYF.

The CDR3 DNA sequence: TGCAGCGCAACGGACAGGGGGGGCTCTAATACGCAGTATTTT. Translation gives CSATDRGGSNTQYF. V usage is TRBV29-1 and J usage is TRBJ2-3, with 10 nucleotides matching TRBD1. Germline V gives CDR1 SQVTM, CDR2 ANQGSEA. With 7 bases clipped from V and 7 bases from J, the junction kept 11 bases outside the gene matches. The CDR3 length is 14 residues.

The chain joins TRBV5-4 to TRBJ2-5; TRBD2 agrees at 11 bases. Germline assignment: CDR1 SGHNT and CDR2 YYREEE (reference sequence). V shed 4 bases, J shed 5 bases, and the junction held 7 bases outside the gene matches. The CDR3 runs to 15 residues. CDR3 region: CASSASTSGMETQYF. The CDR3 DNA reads TGTGCCAGCAGCGCCTCGACTAGCGGGATGGAGACCCAGTACTTC.

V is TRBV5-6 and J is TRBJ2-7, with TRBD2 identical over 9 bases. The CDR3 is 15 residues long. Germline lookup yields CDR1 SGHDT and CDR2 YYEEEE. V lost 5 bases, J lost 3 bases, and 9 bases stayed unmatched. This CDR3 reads CASSQLAGAYYEQYF. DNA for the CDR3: TGTGCCAGCAGTCAATTAGCGGGAGCCTACTACGAGCAGTACTTC.

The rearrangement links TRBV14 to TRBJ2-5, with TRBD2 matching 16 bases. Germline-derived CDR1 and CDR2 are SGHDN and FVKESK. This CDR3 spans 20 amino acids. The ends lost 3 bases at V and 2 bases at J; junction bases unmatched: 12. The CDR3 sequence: CASSQYQGLAGGRGQETQYF. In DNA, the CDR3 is TGTGCCAGCAGCCAGTACCAGGGACTAGCGGGAGGGAGAGGACAAGAGACCCAGTACTTC.

CDR3 loop: CASSPRAGPQDTQYF. The CDR3 nucleotides are TGTGCCAGCTCACCACGGGCCGGCCCGCAAGATACGCAGTATTTT. This chain connects TRBV18 to TRBJ2-3; D gene unclear. CDR1 and CDR2 from the germline V gene are KGHSH and LQKENI. The CDR3 runs to 15 residues. Between the trimmed V and J ends, which lost 1 base and 5 bases, there was a span of 13 bases.

CDR3 residues: CASSEYQGPGDTEAFF. The CDR3 DNA follows: TGTGCCAGCAGTGAATATCAGGGGCCCGGGGACACTGAAGCTTTCTTT. The V call is TRBV2, the J call TRBJ1-1; possible D gene TRBD1, 6 bases. The CDR3 totals 16 residues. V lost 2 bases and J 3 bases, leaving 16 bases between the germline ends. Germline CDR1 reads SNHLY; CDR2 reads FYNNEI.

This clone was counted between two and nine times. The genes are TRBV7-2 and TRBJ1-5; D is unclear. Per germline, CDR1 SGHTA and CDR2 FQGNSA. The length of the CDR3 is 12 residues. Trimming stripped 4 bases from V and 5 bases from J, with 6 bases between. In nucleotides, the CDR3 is TGTGCCAGCAGCTCCCCTTATCAGCCCCAGCATTTT. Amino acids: CASSSPYQPQHF.

The CDR3 DNA reads as TGTGCCAGCAGCTTAGTAGGTGAGCAGTTCTTC. It encodes CASSLVGEQFF. The chain has TRBV7-9 and TRBJ2-1, with D unclear. Germline V gene lookup returns CDR1 SEHNR and CDR2 FQNEAQ (reference sequence). Between the trimmed V and J ends, which lost 1 base and 9 bases, there was a span of 4 bases. CDR3 length equals 11 residues.

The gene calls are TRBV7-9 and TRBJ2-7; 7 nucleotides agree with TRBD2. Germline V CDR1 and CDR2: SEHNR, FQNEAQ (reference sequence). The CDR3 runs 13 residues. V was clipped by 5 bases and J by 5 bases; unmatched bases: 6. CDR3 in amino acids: CASSTGLFDEQYF. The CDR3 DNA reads TGTGCCAGCAGCACGGGACTATTTGACGAGCAGTACTTC.